The 17 T cell receptor beta chains in this list originate from one sample, sequenced in a study of blood T cell repertoires in COVID-19. The data were produced by immunoSEQ multiplex PCR, yet TCRdb's version contains in-frame clones alone and is incomplete. The sample has 400,000 or so clones; roughly 90% are singletons. Sequencing was done on a sample of PBMCs or T cells enriched from blood (not recorded which). The receptors here all came from a woman between 35 and 50 years old with acute COVID-19.

V usage is TRBV19 and J usage is TRBJ1-5; D gene uncertain. CDR1 and CDR2 from the germline V gene are LNHDA and SQIVND (reference sequence). The CDR3 covers 13 residues. The V gene lost 1 base and the J gene lost 4 bases, with 5 bases spanning the gap. CDR3: CASSIVVNQPQHF. The CDR3 nucleotides read TGTGCCAGTAGTATAGTTGTAAATCAGCCCCAGCATTTT.

The gene calls are TRBV5-1 and TRBJ1-6; D not certain. V shed 0 bases and J shed 6 bases, with 7 bases lying between them. The CDR3 is 14 residues long. CDR1 and CDR2 from the germline V gene are SGHRS and YFSETQ. The CDR3 region is CASSLGEANSPLHF. The CDR3, as DNA: TGCGCCAGCAGCTTGGGGGAGGCTAATTCACCCCTCCACTTT.

The chain uses TRBV7-9 and TRBJ1-5; D unresolved. This CDR3 has 15 residues. Looked up from germline, CDR1 is SEHNR and CDR2 is FQNEAQ (reference sequence). V was clipped by 8 bases and J by 0 bases, with 14 bases between them. The CDR3 protein is CASGLEGPSNQPQHF. The CDR3 nucleotides are TGTGCCAGCGGGCTCGAGGGCCCTAGCAATCAGCCCCAGCATTTT.

The chain links TRBV4-1 to TRBJ2-1; tentative D call: TRBD1 (5 bases). The CDR3 loop spans 13 amino acids. Germline V CDR1 and CDR2: MGHRA, YSYEKL. The V gene lost 4 bases and the J gene lost 12 bases, with 16 bases spanning the gap. The CDR3 is CASSPPGLLGQFF. CDR3 DNA: TGCGCCAGCAGCCCACCAGGGTTACTGGGGCAGTTCTTC.

This clone has a single count. This chain links TRBV7-8 with TRBJ2-7, with D possibly matching TRBD2 (6 bases). Looked up from germline, CDR1 is SGHVS and CDR2 is FQNEAQ. V was trimmed by 0 bases and J by 4 bases, leaving 10 bases between them. This CDR3 has 14 residues. The DNA of the CDR3 is TGTGCCAGCAGCTTAGCTCGGGGGAGATACGAGCAGTACTTC. Encoded protein: CASSLARGRYEQYF.

V and J are TRBV6-5 and TRBJ1-5; D may be TRBD1 (6 bases). Trimming took 6 bases from V and 2 from J, leaving 11 bases between them. The germline CDR1 and CDR2 sequences are MNHEY and SVGAGI. The CDR3 contains 14 residues. The CDR3 sequence is CASSRGSGNQPQHF. Here the CDR3 DNA reads TGTGCCAGCAGCAGGGGATCGGGCAATCAGCCCCAGCATTTT.

The V and J genes are TRBV21-1 and TRBJ2-2; TRBD2 reflects the table's D call only, with no check against the DNA. TRBV21-1 is given as a pseudogene. This CDR3 is 17 amino acids long. CDR3 sequence: CASSKVGGAKMTGELFF. CDR3 DNA: TGTGCCAGCAGCAAAGTAGGGGGGGCGAAGATGACCGGGGAGCTGTTTTTT.

The chain links TRBV9 to TRBJ2-1; 7 nucleotides line up with TRBD1. Unmatched junction bases numbered 3, after V lost 0 bases and J lost 6 bases. Germline assignment: CDR1 SGDLS and CDR2 YYNGEE. CDR3 length equals 14 residues. CDR3 sequence: CASSVGQGVNEQFF. CDR3 DNA sequence: TGTGCCAGCAGCGTAGGTCAGGGGGTCAATGAGCAGTTCTTC.

The chain carries TRBV5-3 and TRBJ1-2, with TRBD1 identical over 9 bases. TRBV5-3 is an open reading frame, and its role is uncertain. The CDR3 consists of 17 residues. With V trimmed by 0 bases and J by 3 bases, 9 bases remained unmatched. The CDR3 region has the DNA TGTGCCAGAAGCTTGGCCCGCACGGGACAGGGTTACTATGGCTACACCTTC. Its protein product is CARSLARTGQGYYGYTF.

The CDR3: CAIGSGRGDQPQHF. CDR3 nucleotides: TGTGCCATCGGTTCCGGCAGGGGGGATCAGCCCCAGCATTTT. The rearrangement uses TRBV10-3 and TRBJ1-5; 7 bases map to TRBD1. Germline V gene sequence: CDR1 ENHRY, CDR2 SYGVKD. The CDR3 is made up of 14 amino acids. With 8 bases clipped from V and 5 bases from J, the junction kept 9 bases outside the gene matches.

The chain employs TRBV6-1 and TRBJ1-1; D is unclear. V shed 2 bases and J shed 6 bases, with 16 bases lying between them. The V gene's germline CDR1 is MNHNS and CDR2 SASEGT. CDR3 size: 15 residues. CDR3 in amino acids: CASSEKSANKAEAFF. The CDR3 DNA is TGTGCCAGCAGTGAAAAAAGCGCCAACAAGGCTGAAGCTTTCTTT.

The rearrangement links TRBV7-9 to TRBJ1-5; D remains unclear. The CDR3 loop spans 14 amino acids. Deletions cut 1 base from V and 9 bases from J, with 13 bases between. Germline V lookup: CDR1 SEHNR, CDR2 FQNEAQ (reference sequence). CDR3 region: CASSLDGDSGPQHF. The CDR3 DNA reads as TGTGCCAGCAGCTTAGACGGGGATTCAGGGCCCCAGCATTTT.

This rearrangement joins TRBV12-3 or TRBV12-4 to TRBJ1-4; 7 bases are shared with TRBD1. The V segment lost 6 bases and the J segment 14 bases; nucleotides outside the gene matches: 6. This CDR3 is built from 11 residues. The CDR3 nucleotides read TGTGCCAGCAGACACAGGGGAAGTCTGTTTTTT. Translating gives CASRHRGSLFF.

The chain employs TRBV11-2 and TRBJ2-5; D gene unclear. The V gene lost 0 bases and the J gene lost 5 bases, with 10 bases spanning the gap. This CDR3 comprises 14 residues. CDR1 SGHAT and CDR2 FQNNGV come from the germline V gene. The CDR3 DNA sequence: TGTGCCAGCAGCTTAGATTCCTCTCTTGAGACCCAGTACTTC. This translates into CASSLDSSLETQYF.

Concerning this clone: Other DNA sequences in this sample translate to the same CDR3. The chain carries TRBV5-1 and TRBJ2-5, with D tentatively TRBD1 (6 bases). The V end lost 2 bases, the J end lost 5 bases, and 10 bases lay between the germline ends. The CDR3 contains 13 residues. Germline CDR1 and CDR2: SGHRS and YFSETQ. CDR3 loop: CASSLGGLETQYF. Written as DNA, the CDR3 is TGCGCCAGCAGCTTAGGGGGTTTGGAGACCCAGTACTTC.

The chain links TRBV7-8 to TRBJ2-1, with D possibly being TRBD2 (5 bases). The CDR3 length is 13 residues. The germline V and J ends were trimmed by 1 base and 10 bases, with 11 bases remaining between them. CDR1 and CDR2 from the germline V gene are SGHVS and FQNEAQ. CDR3 sequence (DNA): TGTGCCAGCAGCTTAGTATTGCGGAGGGAGCAGTTCTTC. This codes for CASSLVLRREQFF.

The chain carries TRBV7-2 and TRBJ1-2; 7 nucleotides line up with TRBD1. This CDR3 is built from 17 residues. CDR1 SGHTA and CDR2 FQGNSA come from the germline V gene. Losses at the gene ends were 0 bases for V and 7 bases for J; bases not matched to a gene: 14. Written as DNA, the CDR3 is TGTGCCAGCAGCTTAGCGTCAGCCACAGGGGACCGCTCTGGCTACACCTTC. This codes for CASSLASATGDRSGYTF.